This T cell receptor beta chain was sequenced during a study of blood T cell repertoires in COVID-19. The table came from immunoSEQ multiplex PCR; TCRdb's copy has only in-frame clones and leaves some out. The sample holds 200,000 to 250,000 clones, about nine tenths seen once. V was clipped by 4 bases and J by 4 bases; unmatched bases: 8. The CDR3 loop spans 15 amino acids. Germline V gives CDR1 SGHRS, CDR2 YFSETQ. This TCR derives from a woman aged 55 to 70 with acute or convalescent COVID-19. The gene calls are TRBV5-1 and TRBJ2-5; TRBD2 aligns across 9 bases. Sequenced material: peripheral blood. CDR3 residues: CASSHGLASGETQYF. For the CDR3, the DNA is TGCGCCAGCAGCCACGGACTAGCGTCTGGAGAGACCCAGTACTTC.